The sequence of this T cell receptor (beta chain) was determined in a study of Ad26.COV2.S vaccination and SARS-CoV-2 variants. The wider study: Ad26.COV2.S shots went into the muscle once or twice, 56 days apart. Study-wide findings and caveats: Those who received vaccine or placebo ended up with similar non-spike TCR breadth. Vaccinated individuals (as opposed to placebo recipients) had higher spike-specific TCR breadth.

This CDR3 is 14 amino acids long. V lost 5 bases and J 6 bases, leaving 13 bases between the germline ends. In germline, CDR1 is LGHDT, CDR2 YNNKEL (reference sequence). The treatment here: approximately 18 received Ad26.COV2.S at low or high dose, single or two shots; roughly five received placebo; per-sample allocation not given. Sample collection was performed on day 63 after the first vaccine or placebo injection. To note about this clone: No antigen is known for it.

TCRdb's copy holds only in-frame clones and misses some; the assay was immunoSEQ multiplex PCR. The data hold some 320,000 clones, with about 86% observed a single time. Specimen: peripheral blood, collected in a trial of Ad26.COV2.S vaccine versus placebo. This sequence originates from a person between 18 and 59 years old who received the Ad26.COV2.S COVID-19 vaccine or a placebo. This chain joins TRBV3-1 (or the pseudogene TRBV3-2) and TRBJ2-2; perhaps TRBD1 as D (6 bases). CDR3 bases: TGTGCCAGCAGCGGTCGAGGGGGTGCCGGGGAGCTGTTTTTT. This sequence encodes CASSGRGGAGELFF.